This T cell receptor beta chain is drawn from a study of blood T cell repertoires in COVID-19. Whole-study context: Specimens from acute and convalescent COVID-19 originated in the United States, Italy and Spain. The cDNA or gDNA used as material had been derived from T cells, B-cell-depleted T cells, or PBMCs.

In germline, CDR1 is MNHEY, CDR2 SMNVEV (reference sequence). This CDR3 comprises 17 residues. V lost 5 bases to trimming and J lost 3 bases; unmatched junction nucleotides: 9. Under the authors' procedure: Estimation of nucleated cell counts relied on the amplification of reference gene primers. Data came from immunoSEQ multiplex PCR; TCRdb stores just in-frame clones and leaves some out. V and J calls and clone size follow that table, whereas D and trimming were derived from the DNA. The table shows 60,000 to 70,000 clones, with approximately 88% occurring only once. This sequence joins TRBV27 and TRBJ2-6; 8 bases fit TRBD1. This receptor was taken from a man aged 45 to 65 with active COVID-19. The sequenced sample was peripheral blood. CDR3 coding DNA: TGTGCCAGCAGTCCCGGACAGGGCTCGGGTGGGGCCAACGTCCTGACTTTC. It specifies CASSPGQGSGGANVLTF. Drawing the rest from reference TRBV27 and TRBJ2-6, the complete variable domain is EAQVTQNPRYLITVTGKKLTVTCSQNMNHEYMSWYRQDPGLGLRQIYYSMNVEVTDKGDVPEGYKVSRKEKRNFPLILESPSPNQTSLYFCASSPGQGSGGANVLTFGAGSRLTVL.